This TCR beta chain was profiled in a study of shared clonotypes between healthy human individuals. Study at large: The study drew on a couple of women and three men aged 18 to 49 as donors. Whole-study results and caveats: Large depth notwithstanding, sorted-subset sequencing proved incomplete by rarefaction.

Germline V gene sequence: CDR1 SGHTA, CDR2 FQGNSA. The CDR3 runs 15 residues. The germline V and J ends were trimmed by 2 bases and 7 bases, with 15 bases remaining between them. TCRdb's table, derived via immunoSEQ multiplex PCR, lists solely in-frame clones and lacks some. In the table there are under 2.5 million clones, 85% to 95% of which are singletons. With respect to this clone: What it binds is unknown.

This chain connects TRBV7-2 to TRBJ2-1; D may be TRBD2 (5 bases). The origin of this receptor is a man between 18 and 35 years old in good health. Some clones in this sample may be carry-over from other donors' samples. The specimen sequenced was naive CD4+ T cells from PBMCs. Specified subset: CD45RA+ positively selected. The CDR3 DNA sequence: TGTGCCAGCAGCTTAAATATGGCTACGGGGAATGAGCAGTTCTTC. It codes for CASSLNMATGNEQFF.